This T cell receptor beta chain emerged from a study of T cells in narcolepsy. Study-level information: Donors had narcolepsy type 1 or type 2, or were healthy controls. Study results and limitations: Healthy controls reportedly lacked the autoreactive clonotypes serially found in patients' blood.

Trimming stripped 0 bases from V and 6 bases from J, with 14 bases between. Germline V gene lookup returns CDR1 LGHNA and CDR2 YSLEER. The CDR3 is 16 residues long. This table comes from immunoSEQ multiplex PCR, and its TCRdb copy is limited to in-frame clones, with some not included. This table holds roughly 20,000 clones, 85% to 90% found once. About this clone itself: Its antigen is not known.

The chain has TRBV4-3 and TRBJ1-4, with a possible D match to TRBD1 (5 bases). Material: memory (CD45RA-) CD4+ T cells from blood. The sequence came from a human donor in good health. The DNA for the CDR3 is TGCGCCAGCAGCCAAGATCTTGGGGGGGACTATGAAAAACTGTTTTTT. Encoded protein: CASSQDLGGDYEKLFF.